This TCR beta chain was retrieved from a study of T-cell reconstitution after alpha-beta-depleted transplantation in children. Unique molecular identifiers were incorporated during preparation of the TCRbeta library. TCRdb reprocessed the PCR reads with MiXCR, giving one entry per CDR3 protein. The sample carries approximately 200,000 distinct CDR3 sequences, roughly 15% recorded once. This clonotype was seen repeatedly, ten times or more. V lost 1 base and J lost 3, with 13 bases in between. Germline CDR1 reads SGHKS; CDR2 reads YYEKEE (reference sequence). The CDR3 is 15 residues long. The chain joins TRBV5-5 to TRBJ1-1; D is undetermined. Sample: PBMCs from the stem cell graft donor, taken from the stem cell graft. This clonotype was obtained from a human donor who donated a stem cell graft to a child with acute lymphoblastic leukemia. The CDR3 sequence: CASSLRQTVHTEAFF. CDR3 nucleotides: TGTGCCAGCAGCTTGAGACAAACAGTCCACACTGAAGCTTTCTTT.